A selection of T cell receptor beta chains follows, all from one sample in a study of Ad26.COV2.S vaccination and SARS-CoV-2 variants. Assay used: immunoSEQ multiplex PCR; TCRdb lists only in-frame clones, some missing. The data hold 400,000 to 500,000 clones, with more than 75% observed a single time. The sequencing used peripheral blood, collected in a trial of Ad26.COV2.S vaccine versus placebo. These receptors all stem from a person between 18 and 60 years old who received the Ad26.COV2.S COVID-19 vaccine or a placebo. Each CDR3 is given with its conserved first and last residue. A D gene is named only where the DNA matches it firmly. Only some rows state a clone size, as once, few, many or a class for expanded clones.

>TRBD2|once|16|TRBJ2-2|TRBV4-1
TGCGCCAGCAGCCAAGCGCTAGCGGGGGGGCCCGGGGAGCTGTTTTTT
CASSQALAGGPGELFF
>-|-|15|TRBJ1-3|TRBV6-5
TGTGCCAGCAGCCCGAGGGAAGGGAGTGGAAACACCATATATTTT
CASSPREGSGNTIYF
>TRBD1|-|14|TRBJ2-7|TRBV6-2/TRBV6-3
TGTGCCAGCAGTTTGGACAGGGGGCCCTACGAGCAGTACTTC
CASSLDRGPYEQYF
>-|-|14|TRBJ2-2|TRBV9
TGTGCCAGCAGCGTATTGGAGAACACCGGGGAGCTGTTTTTT
CASSVLENTGELFF
>-|-|16|TRBJ2-4|TRBV7-2
TGTGCCAGCAGCCAAGAGCGGGTCATAGCCAAAAACATTCAGTACTTC
CASSQERVIAKNIQYF
>-|-|13|TRBJ1-1|TRBV30
TGTGCCTGGAAGGGTAGGGCTTCCACTGAAGCTTTCTTT
CAWKGRASTEAFF
>-|-|15|TRBJ2-1|TRBV27
TGTGCCAGCAGTTTGCCGGTGGGGAACTACAATGAGCAGTTCTTC
CASSLPVGNYNEQFF
>TRBD2|-|16|TRBJ2-5|TRBV6-5
TGTGCCAGCAGTTACGGGGGGATAGCGGGTAAAGAGACCCAGTACTTC
CASSYGGIAGKETQYF
>TRBD1|-|15|TRBJ1-1|TRBV27
TGTGCCAGCAGTTTATCGCCAGGGGGGGACACTGAAGCTTTCTTT
CASSLSPGGDTEAFF
>-|-|12|TRBJ2-3|TRBV30
TGTGCCTGGAGTTCACTAGAGGATACGCAGTATTTT
CAWSSLEDTQYF
>-|-|15|TRBJ2-7|TRBV29-1
TGCAGCGTTGAATGGGCATCCCGGGGCTCCTACGAGCAGTACTTC
CSVEWASRGSYEQYF
>-|once|15|TRBJ1-1|TRBV7-2
TGTGCCAGCAGCCCACTGGCCGGGGTTATCACTGAAGCTTTCTTT
CASSPLAGVITEAFF
>TRBD2|-|14|TRBJ2-1|TRBV27
TGTGCCAGCAGTTTCGGGGGGGCCTACAATGAGCAGTTCTTC
CASSFGGAYNEQFF
>-|-|14|TRBJ1-6|TRBV4-3
TGCGCCAGCAGCCAACAGGGTTATAATTCACCCCTCCACTTT
CASSQQGYNSPLHF
>-|-|12|TRBJ1-4|TRBV7-7
TGTGCCATGGGCAGGCGAAATGAAAAACTGTTTTTT
CAMGRRNEKLFF
>-|-|14|TRBJ1-1|TRBV7-9
TGTGCCAGCAGCACAGGGTATCTGAACACTGAAGCTTTCTTT
CASSTGYLNTEAFF
>-|-|15|TRBJ2-1|TRBV6-5
TGTGCCAGCAGTTACTCGAGGCAGGGCTGGAATGAGCAGTTCTTC
CASSYSRQGWNEQFF
>TRBD1|-|15|TRBJ1-1|TRBV7-9
TGTGCCAGCAGCTTACCGGGACAGGGGGCTCCTGAAGCTTTCTTT
CASSLPGQGAPEAFF
>TRBD1|-|14|TRBJ2-5|TRBV3-1/TRBV3-2
TGTGCCAGCAGCCTACAGGGGCTCCAAGAGACCCAGTACTTC
CASSLQGLQETQYF
>-|-|14|TRBJ1-2|TRBV9
TGTGCCAGCAGCGTAGATTGGGGGGCGCAAGGCTACACCTTC
CASSVDWGAQGYTF
>-|-|16|TRBJ1-5|TRBV6-1
TGTGCCAGCAGTGGGGATACAGCAGCTAGCAATCAGCCCCAGCATTTT
CASSGDTAASNQPQHF
>-|-|16|TRBJ1-6|TRBV19
TGTGCCAGTAGCCAAAACCACAGGATGAATAATTCACCCCTCCACTTT
CASSQNHRMNNSPLHF
>TRBD1|once|14|TRBJ2-7|TRBV24-1
TGTGCCACCAGTGATGGACAGGGACGCTACGAGCAGTACTTC
CATSDGQGRYEQYF
>-|once|14|TRBJ2-5|TRBV11-1
TGTGCCAGCAGCTTAGTGGGCAGGGGAGAGACCCAGTACTTC
CASSLVGRGETQYF
>TRBD1|-|15|TRBJ2-7|TRBV4-1
TGCGCCAGCAGCCAAGTTGTGACAGGGACCTACGAGCAGTACTTC
CASSQVVTGTYEQYF
>-|-|12|TRBJ2-2|TRBV6-5
TGTGCCAGCAATGGAGATACCGGGGAGCTGTTTTTT
CASNGDTGELFF
>-|-|17|TRBJ2-3|TRBV19
TGTGCCAGTAGTAAAGGAGGGACCCTACCGGGCACAGATACGCAGTATTTT
CASSKGGTLPGTDTQYF
>-|-|15|TRBJ1-5|TRBV6-2/TRBV6-3
TGTGCCAGCAGTTTGGAGGGTTGGAGCAATCAGCCCCAGCATTTT
CASSLEGWSNQPQHF
>TRBD2|-|15|TRBJ2-1|TRBV7-6
TGTGCCAGCAGCCCGGCAGCGGGGGGGTACAATGAGCAGTTCTTC
CASSPAAGGYNEQFF
>-|-|18|TRBJ2-2|TRBV5-5
TGTGCCAGCAGCTTGGGGCGCAGGGGTATAAGGGACACCGGGGAGCTGTTTTTT
CASSLGRRGIRDTGELFF
>TRBD1|-|13|TRBJ1-4|TRBV7-8
TGTGCCAGCAGCTGGATATCAGGGGGCGAACTGTTTTTT
CASSWISGGELFF
>-|once|12|TRBJ1-1|TRBV6-6
TGTGCCAGCAGTTACTCCAGGTCTGAAGCTTTCTTT
CASSYSRSEAFF
>-|once|15|TRBJ1-5|TRBV27
TGTGCCAGCAGTTTATGGGCACTGGGCAATCAGCCCCAGCATTTT
CASSLWALGNQPQHF
>-|-|15|TRBJ2-7|TRBV14
TGTGCCAGCAGCCAAGATGAGGGACTTGCCTACGAGCAGTACTTC
CASSQDEGLAYEQYF
>-|few|11|TRBJ2-7|TRBV5-1
TGCGCCAGCAGCTTTAGCGACGAGCAGTACTTC
CASSFSDEQYF
>TRBD1|-|15|TRBJ1-2|TRBV7-2
TGTGCCAGCAGCCTAGGAGCCGGGACAGGGACTAAACTTAGCTTC
CASSLGAGTGTKLSF
>-|-|15|TRBJ2-5|TRBV28
TGTGCCAGCAGTCCGCCGACAGGGACTGAAGAGACCCAGTACTTC
CASSPPTGTEETQYF
>-|-|13|TRBJ1-2|TRBV19
TGTGCCAGTAGTAGGACCGCTAACTATGGCTACACCTTC
CASSRTANYGYTF
>TRBD1|-|15|TRBJ2-7|TRBV28
TGTGCCAGCAGTTCTCCGGGACAGGGGGGATACGAGCAGTACTTC
CASSSPGQGGYEQYF
>-|-|16|TRBJ1-5|TRBV7-9
TGTGCCAGCAGCGAACCTGACAGTTTGGGGGGACAGCCCCAGCATTTT
CASSEPDSLGGQPQHF
>TRBD1|-|16|TRBJ1-6|TRBV7-6
TGTGCCAGCAGCCCCACCCCTACGGACAGGAATTCACCCCTCCACTTT
CASSPTPTDRNSPLHF
>TRBD1|few|18|TRBJ2-2|TRBV5-6
TGTGCCAGCAGCTTGGCCCCCTGGACAGGGAGGAACACCGGGGAGCTGTTTTTT
CASSLAPWTGRNTGELFF